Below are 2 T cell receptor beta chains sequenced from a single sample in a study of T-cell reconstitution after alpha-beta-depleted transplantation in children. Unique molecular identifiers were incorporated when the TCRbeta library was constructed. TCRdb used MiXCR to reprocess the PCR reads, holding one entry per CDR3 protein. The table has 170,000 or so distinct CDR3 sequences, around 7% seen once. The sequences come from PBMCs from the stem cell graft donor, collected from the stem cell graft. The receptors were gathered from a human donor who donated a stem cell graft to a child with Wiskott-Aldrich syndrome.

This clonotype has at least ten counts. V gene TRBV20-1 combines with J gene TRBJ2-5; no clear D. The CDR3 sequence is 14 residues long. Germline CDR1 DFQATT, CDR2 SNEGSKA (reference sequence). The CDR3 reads CSPLPGPAREGQYF. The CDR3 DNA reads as TGCAGCCCCTTACCAGGACCCGCAAGAGAAGGCCAGTACTTC.

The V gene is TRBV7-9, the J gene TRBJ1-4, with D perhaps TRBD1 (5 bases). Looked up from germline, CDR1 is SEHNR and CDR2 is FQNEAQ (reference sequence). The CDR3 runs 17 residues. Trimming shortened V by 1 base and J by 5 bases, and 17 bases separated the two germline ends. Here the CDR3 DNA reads TGTGCCAGCAGCTTAGGTCAGGGTCGTGGGGGAAATGAAAAACTGTTTTTT. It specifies CASSLGQGRGGNEKLFF.